The 7 T cell receptor beta chains listed next were all sequenced from one sample in a study of cytomegalovirus exposure and HLA in healthy donors. The PCR made use of 60 Vbeta and 13 Jbeta primers. Libraries were prepared by immunoSEQ multiplex PCR; TCRdb keeps only in-frame clonotypes and omits some of them. This table holds approximately 290,000 clones, roughly 80% found once. Sequencing was carried out using PBMCs. The source of these receptors is a girl aged 2 to 10 in good health and CMV-seronegative.

V and J are TRBV7-9 and TRBJ1-1; D is possibly TRBD1 (5 bases). V was trimmed by 3 bases and J by 10 bases, leaving 15 bases between them. The CDR3 sequence is 13 residues long. Germline V gives CDR1 SEHNR, CDR2 FQNEAQ (reference sequence). This CDR3 is CASSLTAKQGAFF. For the CDR3, the DNA is TGTGCCAGCAGCTTGACAGCCAAGCAGGGAGCTTTCTTT.

The chain employs TRBV19 and TRBJ2-3, with 7 positions matching TRBD2. Looked up from germline, CDR1 is LNHDA and CDR2 is SQIVND (reference sequence). There are 16 residues in the CDR3. V was clipped by 4 bases and J by 3 bases; unmatched bases: 10. The CDR3 region is CASSKGRGEGTDTQYF. CDR3 sequence (DNA): TGTGCCAGTAGTAAGGGCCGGGGGGAGGGGACAGATACGCAGTATTTT.

The gene calls are TRBV7-8 and TRBJ2-1; 13 positions match TRBD2. J lost 6 bases, V lost 1 base, and 3 bases had no gene match. Germline V gives CDR1 SGHVS, CDR2 FQNEAQ. The length of the CDR3 is 16 residues. The DNA of the CDR3 is TGTGCCAGCAGCTTAGGATGGACTAGCGGGAGCAATGAGCAGTTCTTC. Its translation is CASSLGWTSGSNEQFF.

J is TRBJ1-1 and V is TRBV30, with a possible D match to TRBD1 (6 bases). The CDR3 consists of 15 residues. The germline gives CDR1 GTSNPN, CDR2 SVGIG (reference sequence). Trimming shortened V by 0 bases and J by 6 bases, and 17 bases separated the two germline ends. The CDR3, as DNA: TGTGCCTGGAGTGTAGGGGGGGGAGTAGGCGCTGAAGCTTTCTTT. It is translated as CAWSVGGGVGAEAFF.

The rearrangement joins TRBV6-5 to TRBJ2-7; D perhaps matches TRBD1 (6 bases). The CDR3 covers 13 residues. Deletions cut 6 bases from V and 2 bases from J, with 11 bases between. Germline lookup yields CDR1 MNHEY and CDR2 SVGAGI. As DNA, the CDR3 is TGTGCCAGCAGCCGGACAGAAGCCTACGAGCAGTACTTC. Protein product: CASSRTEAYEQYF.

The chain combines TRBV6-5 with TRBJ1-2; tentatively, D is TRBD1 (5 bases). Germline-derived CDR1 and CDR2 are MNHEY and SVGAGI. V was cut by 2 bases and J by 3 bases, with 10 bases left in between. This CDR3 spans 14 amino acids. CDR3 bases: TGTGCCAGCAGTTACGGGGGGGGAGACTATGGCTACACCTTC. It encodes CASSYGGGDYGYTF.

V and J are TRBV5-1 and TRBJ1-2, with D unresolved. V lost 2 bases, J lost 1 base, and 9 bases lay in between. Germline CDR1 SGHRS, CDR2 YFSETQ. The CDR3 spans 14 residues. DNA of the CDR3: TGCGCCAGCAGCTTAGTCGGAGGTAACTATGGCTACACCTTC. It encodes CASSLVGGNYGYTF.